This T cell receptor beta chain was sequenced during a study of OX40 agonist ivuxolimab in advanced cancers. Across the whole study: Hepatocellular carcinoma, melanoma, renal cell or head and neck cancer affected the dose-escalation patients.

V was pared by 6 bases and J by 3 bases, with 9 bases between. The CDR3 totals 13 residues. CDR1 is MNHEY, CDR2 SVGAGI, per germline. Profiling relied on immunoSEQ multiplex PCR, and the TCRdb table lists in-frame clones only, not all of them. The sample records around 62,000 clones, 84% being singletons. Comment on this clone: The target antigen is unknown.

Study-level points and caveats: Dosing at 0.1 to 3.0 mg/kg was accompanied by clonal expansion of CD4+ and CD8+ blood T cells by week 6. CD8+ T cells were the subset that, on average, had more expanded clones than CD4+. The work left the antigen specificity of expanded peripheral T cells undetermined.

This specimen was CD4+ or CD8+ T cells sorted from blood, taken in a trial of the OX40 agonist ivuxolimab. The chain recombines TRBV6-5 with TRBJ1-5; no clear D gene. This TCR came from an adult with an advanced solid tumor such as melanoma, head and neck, liver or kidney cancer. The CDR3 reads CASRPRDNQPQHF. The CDR3 DNA sequence: TGTGCCAGCAGGCCTCGGGACAATCAGCCCCAGCATTTT.